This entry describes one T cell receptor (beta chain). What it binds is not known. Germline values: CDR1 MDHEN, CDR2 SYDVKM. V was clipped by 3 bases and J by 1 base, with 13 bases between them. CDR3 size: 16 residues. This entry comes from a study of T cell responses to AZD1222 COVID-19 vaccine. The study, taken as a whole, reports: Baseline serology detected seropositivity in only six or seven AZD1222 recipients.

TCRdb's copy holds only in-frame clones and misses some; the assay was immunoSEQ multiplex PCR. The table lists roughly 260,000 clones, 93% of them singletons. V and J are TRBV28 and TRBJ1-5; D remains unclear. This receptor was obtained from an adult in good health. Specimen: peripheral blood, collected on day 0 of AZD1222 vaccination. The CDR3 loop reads CASSLSRLRSNQPQHF. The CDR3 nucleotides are TGTGCCAGCAGTTTGTCCCGGTTGAGGAGCAATCAGCCCCAGCATTTT.